This T cell receptor beta chain was identified during a study of technical replicates of blood from several donors. This CDR3 has 16 amino acids. Trimming at V came to 7 bases and at J to 0 bases, leaving 11 bases not matched to a gene. Germline V gives CDR1 GTSNPN, CDR2 SVGIG (reference sequence). Libraries were prepared by immunoSEQ multiplex PCR; TCRdb keeps only in-frame clonotypes and omits some of them. Of around 69,000 clones listed, just under 97% are singletons. Specimen: T cells isolated from PBMCs. This sequence joins TRBV30 and TRBJ2-3; TRBD1 agrees at 9 bases. The TCR originated in a human donor in good health. In nucleotides, the CDR3 is TGTGCCTCTTCCGGGACAGGGCAAACTAGCACAGATACGCAGTATTTT. It yields the protein CASSGTGQTSTDTQYF.